Listed below are T cell receptor beta chains from one sample, sequenced in a study of blood T cells in healthy people across ages. A single record per CDR3 protein comes from TCRdb applying MiXCR to the 5' RACE reads. The data hold 780,000 or so distinct CDR3 sequences, with approximately 55% observed a single time. The material sequenced was blood. These receptors were obtained from a man aged 80 or over in good health. CDR3s include the opening cysteine and the closing phenylalanine or tryptophan.

TRBV7-9 | CASSPTPGQKNNEQFF
TRBV28 | CASTGGSGIGYGYTF
TRBV28 | CASSGQAIGKNIQYF
TRBV5-1 | CASSLAGQGPLFQETQYF
TRBV7-2 | CASRGGQISYEQYF
TRBV7-9 | CASSFRLADTQYF
TRBV6-6 | CASSYPDTEAFF
TRBV7-2 | CASSLQRDRLETQYF
TRBV3-1 | CASSMQGPQNTGELFF
TRBV20-1 | CSASRGDNSPLHF
TRBV5-4 | CASSVYGAASSYNEQYF
TRBV20-1 | CSAKTPGGSEQFF
TRBV27 | CASRRDFYSNQPQHF
TRBV27 | CASSLTMGRGLGYEQYF
TRBV29-1 | CSVSRQPYNEQFF
TRBV29-1 | CSFTDTGAQYF
TRBV3-1 | CASSQVGPQFF
TRBV20-1 | CSARVPGLALNNEQFF
TRBV14 | CASSQDLAGVYEQYF
TRBV11-1 | CASSPRQGSLGTEAFF
TRBV29-1 | CSVGRGANAYF
TRBV28 | CASSFIDGLAGGAYNEQYF
TRBV21-1 | CASRCGPDRVSYEQYF
TRBV2 | CASRGEQAGELFF
TRBV9 | CASSAAVDSFKQYF
TRBV4-1 | CASSQGTGPRTGELFF
TRBV12-3/TRBV12-4 | CASSLIKGSGNQQFF
TRBV9 | CASSPRGREHRYAYF
TRBV9 | CASSVATSGGSYNEQFF
TRBV15 | CATSSAMVGEGYEQYF
TRBV6-5 | CASRETGTGGGYTF
TRBV6-1 | CATNRDGTPYNEQFF
TRBV7-2 | CASSRGVAEETQYF
TRBV20-1 | CSARNPGQGDNEQFF
TRBV20-1 | CSAPPWGNNYGYTF
TRBV7-2 | CASSRFSVRGIQETQYF
TRBV5-1 | CASSLVVSDYTDTQYF
TRBV21-1 | CASSNYGPSSYEQYF
TRBV29-1 | CSVLLAPTQYF
TRBV29-1 | CSVETLAGGPRRYAYF
TRBV9 | CASSPGGEDTQYF
TRBV27 | CASNSGVRAFF
TRBV25-1 | CASSGTPSWYGYTF
TRBV5-6 | CASSFQAVGSYEQYF
TRBV20-1 | CSARVSTGQIHYNEQFF
TRBV29-1 | CSVEDGSASTEQYF
TRBV27 | CASSRHDSYEQYF
TRBV14 | CASSQDPGVYEQYF
TRBV5-1 | CASSDDQGPYEQYF
TRBV6-2/TRBV6-3 | CASSHRRGEAFF
TRBV18 | CASSPSRDRPNSGGYTF
TRBV6-5 | CASSPGGIIGNIQYF
TRBV12-3/TRBV12-4 | CASSPGQETYEWQYF
TRBV6-2/TRBV6-3 | CASIPAGEYYEQYF
TRBV2 | CASSEDYETSGSYNEQFF